This T cell receptor beta chain comes out of a study of cytomegalovirus exposure and HLA in healthy donors. Study findings and constraints: Researchers catalogued under 200 TCR beta chains as cytomegalovirus-associated. According to a later analysis, most TCR beta chains associated with CMV appeared HLA-restricted. Usually a TCR sequence was rare, but some public TCRs were found in many donors.

The CDR3 has 17 residues. In germline, CDR1 is MNHEY, CDR2 SMNVEV (reference sequence). With 3 bases removed from V and 2 bases from J, the gap between germline ends came to 16 bases. The count of this clone is one. Its matching antigen is unknown. Amplification used 60 Vbeta primers and 13 Jbeta primers. The assay was immunoSEQ multiplex PCR, and TCRdb's table has in-frame clones only and misses some. The repertoire has about 120,000 clones, approximately 80% of them found once; the top ten carry around 2%. Sequences were obtained from PBMCs. V usage is TRBV27 and J usage is TRBJ2-2; a weak D match, TRBD1 (5 bases). The source is a middle-aged man in good health and CMV-seronegative. The CDR3: CASSFQGKRENTGELFF. The CDR3 nucleotides are TGTGCCAGCAGTTTCCAGGGTAAAAGGGAAAACACCGGGGAGCTGTTTTTT.